The rows below give T cell receptor beta chains drawn from one sample of a study of identical twins. TCRdb re-called the 5' RACE reads with MiXCR, one entry per CDR3 protein. The profile shows some 690,000 distinct CDR3 sequences, approximately 21% of them singletons. The same sample was also studied in work on T cells expressing NK-cell markers.

Material for sequencing was PBMCs. The receptor source for this set is a woman between 18 and 29 years old in good health. Both conserved end residues are part of each CDR3. The D gene is left open where the match is weak. Size values are once, few and many counts, or a class for expanded clones, and some rows have none.

d_call	v_call	cdr3_length	j_call	clone_size	cdr3_nt	cdr3_aa
-	TRBV5-1	14	TRBJ1-1	few	TGCGCCAGCGGTTTCAGGGCTGAGAGCACTGAAGCTTTCTTT	CASGFRAESTEAFF
TRBD2	TRBV12-3/TRBV12-4	15	TRBJ2-7	few	TGTGCCAGCTCGACCGGGACTAACGCCGGCTACGAGCAGTACTTC	CASSTGTNAGYEQYF
-	TRBV29-1	12	TRBJ2-7	-	TGCAGCGTGCAGACAGATCCTTACGAGCAGTACTTC	CSVQTDPYEQYF
-	TRBV10-3	13	TRBJ2-3	few	TGTGCCATCAGTGGGGGGGCCCCGGATACGCAGTATTTT	CAISGGAPDTQYF
TRBD1	TRBV12-3/TRBV12-4	15	TRBJ1-5	few	TGTGCCAGCAGCGACAGGGTCTGGGCGAATCAGCCCCAGCATTTT	CASSDRVWANQPQHF
TRBD2	TRBV5-5	17	TRBJ2-1	few	TGTGCCAGCAGCCTAGCCTTCGGGACTAGCGGAGCCAATGAGCAGTTCTTC	CASSLAFGTSGANEQFF
-	TRBV4-3	17	TRBJ1-1	-	TGCGCCAGCAGCCAAGATGCGGTTCGGGGGTGGACGACTGAAGCTTTCTTT	CASSQDAVRGWTTEAFF
TRBD2	TRBV20-1	15	TRBJ2-3	-	TGCAGTGCCAGTGGCGCGGGGGGTAACACAGATACGCAGTATTTT	CSASGAGGNTDTQYF
-	TRBV7-2	13	TRBJ1-5	-	TGTGCCAGCAGCTTAGCGTACGATCAGCCCCAGCATTTT	CASSLAYDQPQHF
-	TRBV5-1	13	TRBJ2-7	many	TGCGCCAGCAGGACGGGGGATACCTACGAGCAGTACTTC	CASRTGDTYEQYF
-	TRBV7-2	12	TRBJ2-7	-	TGTGCCAGCGGACCCACCGCGGGGGAGCAGTACTTC	CASGPTAGEQYF
TRBD2	TRBV3-1	16	TRBJ2-3	-	TGTGCCAGCAGCCAAGCTCCGGGACTAAGCACAGATACGCAGTATTTT	CASSQAPGLSTDTQYF
-	TRBV5-1	15	TRBJ2-3	few	TGCGCCAGCAGCTTTACGGTCCCCCACACAGATACGCAGTATTTT	CASSFTVPHTDTQYF
-	TRBV9	14	TRBJ1-1	-	TGTGCCAGCAGCCCATCTTTTACTGACGCTGAAGCTTTCTTT	CASSPSFTDAEAFF
-	TRBV29-1	12	TRBJ1-2	few	TGCAGCGTTGAGTATCCGCCTGGTGGCTACACCTTC	CSVEYPPGGYTF
-	TRBV12-3/TRBV12-4	14	TRBJ1-5	-	TGTGCCAGCAGTTTTGGTAGGGGAGACCAGCCCCAGCATTTT	CASSFGRGDQPQHF
TRBD2	TRBV20-1	16	TRBJ2-1	-	TGCAGTGCTAGAGATATGAAGGGACTAACCTACAATGAGCAGTTCTTC	CSARDMKGLTYNEQFF
-	TRBV7-8	13	TRBJ1-5	-	TGTGCCAGCAGCTGGGGGCAGTACCAGCCCCAGCATTTT	CASSWGQYQPQHF
-	TRBV10-3	12	TRBJ1-1	-	TGTGCCATCAACACCCAGAACACTGAAGCTTTCTTT	CAINTQNTEAFF
-	TRBV20-1	13	TRBJ2-2	few	TGCAGTTCGTCTCTCTACGGCACCGGGGAGCTGTTTTTT	CSSSLYGTGELFF
TRBD1	TRBV12-3/TRBV12-4	13	TRBJ1-5	-	TGTGCCAGCAGGGAGACAGGGGATCAGCCCCAGCATTTT	CASRETGDQPQHF
-	TRBV20-1	12	TRBJ1-1	few	TGCAGTGCCCCCATACCGAGCACTGAAGCTTTCTTT	CSAPIPSTEAFF
-	TRBV12-3/TRBV12-4	15	TRBJ1-2	-	TGTGCCAGCAGCCCAGGACAGATCTCTAACTATGGCTACACCTTC	CASSPGQISNYGYTF
TRBD1	TRBV29-1	14	TRBJ2-2	few	TGCAGCGTTGGCAGGGGCCAGGGGGCCGGGGAGCTGTTTTTT	CSVGRGQGAGELFF
-	TRBV4-3	14	TRBJ2-1	many	TGCGCCAGCAGCCAAGATGACCCGGACCTCCCGGAGTTCTTC	CASSQDDPDLPEFF